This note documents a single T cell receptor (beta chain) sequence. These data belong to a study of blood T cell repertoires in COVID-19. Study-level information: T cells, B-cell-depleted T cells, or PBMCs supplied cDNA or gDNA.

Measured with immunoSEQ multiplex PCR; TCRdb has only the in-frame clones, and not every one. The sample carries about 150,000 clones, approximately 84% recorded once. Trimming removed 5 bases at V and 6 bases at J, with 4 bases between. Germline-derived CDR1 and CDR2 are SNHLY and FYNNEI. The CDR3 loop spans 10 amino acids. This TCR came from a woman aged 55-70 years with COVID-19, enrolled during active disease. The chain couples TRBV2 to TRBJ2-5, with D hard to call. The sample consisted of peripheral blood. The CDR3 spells CASSRQTQYF. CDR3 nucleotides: TGTGCCAGCAGTCGTCAGACCCAGTACTTC.